One sample yielded the 24 T cell receptor beta chains listed below, sequenced in a study of blood T cell repertoires in COVID-19. Generated by immunoSEQ multiplex PCR, the TCRdb table keeps only in-frame clones and is missing some. The sample has roughly 240,000 clones, around four fifths seen once. Sample: peripheral blood. The receptors shown here come from an elderly woman with acute or convalescent COVID-19.

The chain employs TRBV3-1 (or the pseudogene TRBV3-2) and TRBJ1-5; TRBD1 matches at 10 bases. Germline V lookup: CDR1 LGHDT, CDR2 YNNKEL (reference sequence). The ends lost 4 bases at V and 0 bases at J; junction bases unmatched: 6. The CDR3 covers 17 residues. This CDR3 is CASSPGTGENSNQPQHF. The CDR3, as DNA: TGTGCCAGCAGCCCCGGGACAGGGGAAAATAGCAATCAGCCCCAGCATTTT.

The V gene is TRBV7-9, the J gene TRBJ2-2; D uncertain. Trimming left V 2 bases short and J 7 bases short, with 5 bases between. The CDR3 is 12 residues long. CDR1 and CDR2 from the germline V gene are SEHNR and FQNEAQ (reference sequence). CDR3 DNA sequence: TGTGCCAGCAGCTTATCCGGCGGGGAGCTGTTTTTT. Translating it yields CASSLSGGELFF.

This chain links TRBV7-3 with TRBJ2-7; 7 nucleotides align to TRBD2. The V gene's germline CDR1 is SGHTA and CDR2 FQGTGA. The V gene end was trimmed by 0 bases and the J gene end by 5 bases; junction bases not matched to a gene: 7. CDR3 length: 15 amino acids. The CDR3, as DNA: TGTGCCAGCAGCTTAACTCGAGGCGGGAGAAACGAGCAGTACTTC. Translated: CASSLTRGGRNEQYF.

As regards this clone: Other DNA sequences of this sample code for an identical CDR3. The chain is built from TRBV28 and TRBJ1-5, with 9 bases identical to TRBD1. In germline, CDR1 is MDHEN, CDR2 SYDVKM. The CDR3 covers 14 residues. The V gene end was trimmed by 6 bases and the J gene end by 6 bases; junction bases not matched to a gene: 6. The CDR3 DNA reads as TGTGCCAGCAGAGCGGGACAGGGAGGTCAGCCCCAGCATTTT. Translated: CASRAGQGGQPQHF.

V usage is TRBV6-5 and J usage is TRBJ2-1, with no clear D. The CDR3 has 15 residues. Trimming shortened V by 6 bases and J by 0 bases, and 12 bases separated the two germline ends. Looked up from germline, CDR1 is MNHEY and CDR2 is SVGAGI. CDR3 sequence: CASRLSPSSYNEQFF. CDR3 coding DNA: TGTGCCAGCAGACTCTCCCCGTCCTCCTACAATGAGCAGTTCTTC.

V and J are TRBV5-1 and TRBJ1-4; weak D call: TRBD1 (6 bases). V dropped 0 bases and J dropped 4 bases, with 16 bases sitting between them. From germline, CDR1 is SGHRS and CDR2 YFSETQ. The CDR3 spans 17 residues. This CDR3 reads CASSLEGTLRINEKLFF. Here the CDR3 DNA reads TGCGCCAGCAGCTTGGAGGGGACACTGAGAATTAATGAAAAACTGTTTTTT.

The gene calls are TRBV6-5 and TRBJ1-2; 7 bases map to TRBD1. This CDR3 spans 15 amino acids. The V gene end was trimmed by 6 bases and the J gene end by 5 bases; junction bases not matched to a gene: 12. Germline V CDR1 and CDR2: MNHEY, SVGAGI. CDR3 protein: CASSRTTGAGYGYTF. In nucleotides, the CDR3 is TGTGCCAGCAGCCGTACTACAGGGGCGGGGTATGGCTACACCTTC.

This clone came up once. V usage is TRBV5-6 and J usage is TRBJ1-4, with a tentative D call TRBD2 (5 bases). Near its end, the DNA agrees better with TRBJ2-2, so the J call may be wrong. CDR3 size: 17 residues. CDR1 is SGHDT, CDR2 YYEEEE, per germline. In nucleotides, the CDR3 is TGTGCCAGCAGCTTGGCTTTGATCTCTGGGCGAGCGGTGGAGCTGTTTTTT. Protein: CASSLALISGRAVELFF.

The chain employs TRBV28 and TRBJ2-7; 10 bases agree with TRBD2. CDR1 MDHEN and CDR2 SYDVKM come from the germline V gene. There are 20 residues in the CDR3. J lost 2 bases, V lost 6 bases, and 22 bases had no gene match. The CDR3 nucleotides read TGTGCCAGCAGACCCCGTCGCCAGCGGGAGGGCGCGTATAATGCCTACGAGCAGTACTTC. Encoded protein: CASRPRRQREGAYNAYEQYF.

The chain carries TRBV5-6 and TRBJ1-2; the D gene is possibly TRBD1 (6 bases). Germline V gives CDR1 SGHDT, CDR2 YYEEEE. Between the trimmed V and J ends, which lost 3 bases and 9 bases, there was a span of 12 bases. The CDR3 runs 12 residues. The CDR3 spells CASSSGTGSYTF. The CDR3 bases are TGTGCCAGCAGCTCGGGAACAGGGAGCTACACCTTC.

In its sample, this clone was seen a few times. The gene calls are TRBV7-2 and TRBJ2-1; 11 bases align to TRBD2. V lost 1 base, J lost 9 bases, and 5 bases stayed unmatched. The CDR3 has 15 residues. The V gene's germline CDR1 is SGHTA and CDR2 FQGNSA. This CDR3 reads CASSLEASGGREQFF. The CDR3 DNA is TGTGCCAGCAGCTTAGAGGCTAGCGGGGGGCGTGAGCAGTTCTTC. The full variable domain, rest sourced from reference TRBV7-2 and TRBJ2-1, is GAGVSQSPSNKVTEKGKDVELRCDPISGHTALYWYRQSLGQGLEFLIYFQGNSAPDKSGLPSDRFSAERTGGSVSTLTIQRTQQEDSAVYLCASSLEASGGREQFFGPGTRLTVL.

This sequence joins TRBV7-2 and TRBJ1-1; 11 nucleotides line up with TRBD1. V trimming: 1 base; J trimming: 1 base; junction bases outside the gene matches: 5. Germline V gene sequence: CDR1 SGHTA, CDR2 FQGNSA. The CDR3 loop spans 17 amino acids. The CDR3 region is CASSLVRTGGANTEAFF. In DNA form, the CDR3 reads TGTGCCAGCAGCTTAGTTAGGACAGGGGGCGCGAACACTGAAGCTTTCTTT.

The V call is TRBV30, the J call TRBJ2-7; 9 bases align to TRBD1. CDR1 is GTSNPN and CDR2 is SVGIG in the germline V gene (reference sequence). V gave up 4 bases and J gave up 3 bases; unmatched junction bases: 10. CDR3 size: 15 residues. DNA for the CDR3: TGTGCCTGGACATTAAAGCTGGACAGGGGCTACGAGCAGTACTTC. It encodes CAWTLKLDRGYEQYF.

The chain has TRBV7-2 and TRBJ1-4; D uncertain. The CDR3 spans 14 residues. Germline V gene data show CDR1 as SGHTA and CDR2 as FQGNSA. Trimming pared 5 bases from V and 4 bases from J, leaving 11 bases between. The CDR3 reads CASSESGFNEKLFF. Written as DNA, the CDR3 is TGTGCCAGCAGCGAAAGCGGCTTTAATGAAAAACTGTTTTTT.

This clone is medium-sized in the sample. The CDR3 loop reads CASSPHDGTSGGTGELFF. CDR3 nucleotides: TGTGCCAGCAGTCCTCATGACGGGACTAGCGGTGGCACCGGGGAGCTGTTTTTT. The chain is built from TRBV27 and TRBJ2-2; TRBD2 matches 11 bases. The CDR3 has 18 residues. The J segment lost 4 bases and the V segment lost 5 bases, leaving 12 bases of the junction unmatched. Germline CDR1 and CDR2: MNHEY and SMNVEV (reference sequence).

The chain employs TRBV11-3 and TRBJ2-1; TRBD1 matches at 10 bases. This CDR3 has 14 amino acids. Trimming took 5 bases from V and 9 from J; bases not matched to a gene: 7. Germline V CDR1 and CDR2: SGHNT, YENEEA. The CDR3 loop reads CASSPGQGGGEQFF. The CDR3 coding sequence is TGTGCCAGCAGCCCCGGACAGGGGGGTGGTGAGCAGTTCTTC.

This clone was observed once. A junction end diverges from the germline sequence, so it may reflect a read error. The V and J genes are TRBV7-9 and TRBJ1-3; D not resolved. CDR3 length equals 11 residues. The germline CDR1 and CDR2 sequences are SEHNR and FQNEAQ (reference sequence). The CDR3, as DNA: TGTGCCAGCAGCTTGGGCGGACTTCGGGATTTT. Protein product: CASSLGGLRDF.

This chain connects TRBV6-2 or TRBV6-3 to TRBJ1-5; D unclear. Trimming pared 2 bases from V and 0 bases from J, leaving 8 bases between. The CDR3 is 15 residues long. Per germline, CDR1 MNHEY and CDR2 SVGEGT. Here the CDR3 reads CASSYPRHSNQPQHF. CDR3 coding DNA: TGTGCCAGCAGTTACCCCAGACATAGCAATCAGCCCCAGCATTTT.

The chain recombines TRBV4-2 with TRBJ1-2; 7 positions agree with TRBD1. Trimming removed 3 bases from V and 3 bases from J; junction bases left unmatched: 7. Germline V gene sequence: CDR1 LGHNA, CDR2 YNFKEQ. The CDR3 is 15 residues long. Here the CDR3 DNA reads TGTGCCAGCAGCCAGGAGACAGGGCCGTACTATGGCTACACCTTC. The encoded protein is CASSQETGPYYGYTF.

The rearrangement links TRBV7-3 to TRBJ1-3; D is undetermined. V lost 2 bases to trimming and J lost 3 bases, with 5 bases between them. This CDR3 has 13 residues. Looked up from germline, CDR1 is SGHTA and CDR2 is FQGTGA. The CDR3 region is CASSLFGGNTIYF. In DNA form, the CDR3 reads TGTGCCAGCAGCTTATTCGGTGGAAACACCATATATTTT. The full variable domain, rest sourced from reference TRBV7-3 and TRBJ1-3, is GAGVSQTPSNKVTEKGKYVELRCDPISGHTALYWYRQSLGQGPEFLIYFQGTGAADDSGLPNDRFFAVRPEGSVSTLKIQRTERGDSAVYLCASSLFGGNTIYFGEGSWLTVV.

This clone was counted once. This rearrangement joins TRBV5-6 to TRBJ2-5; 7 nucleotides match TRBD1. From germline, CDR1 is SGHDT and CDR2 YYEEEE. This CDR3 spans 14 amino acids. Unmatched junction bases numbered 1, after V lost 1 base and J lost 1 base. CDR3 region: CASSLRDSQETQYF. The CDR3 region has the DNA TGTGCCAGCAGCTTGAGGGACAGCCAAGAGACCCAGTACTTC.

V gene TRBV27 combines with J gene TRBJ2-5, with 8 nucleotides matching TRBD1. Trimming removed 4 bases from V and 4 bases from J; junction bases left unmatched: 5. This CDR3 has 14 amino acids. Germline CDR1 is MNHEY and CDR2 is SMNVEV (reference sequence). As DNA, the CDR3 is TGTGCCAGCAGTTCCCGGACAGGGCGAGAGACCCAGTACTTC. Translating it yields CASSSRTGRETQYF.

The chain has TRBV12-3 or TRBV12-4 and TRBJ2-5; D is unclear. This CDR3 spans 12 amino acids. V lost 1 base, J lost 4 bases, and 4 bases lay in between. In DNA, the CDR3 is TGTGCCAGCAGTTTAGGGGCAGAGACCCAGTACTTC. This codes for CASSLGAETQYF.

The gene calls are TRBV6-5 and TRBJ2-1; D is possibly TRBD2 (5 bases). The CDR3 totals 15 residues. V was trimmed by 8 bases and J by 2 bases, leaving 16 bases between them. CDR1 is MNHEY and CDR2 is SVGAGI in the germline V gene. DNA for the CDR3: TGTGCCAGCGATCTGGAGCGGAGAACCTACAATGAGCAGTTCTTC. This codes for CASDLERRTYNEQFF.